This passage covers 10 T cell receptor beta chains from one sample sequenced in a study of cytomegalovirus exposure and HLA in healthy donors. It was with 60 Vbeta and 13 Jbeta primers that the PCR ran. Here immunoSEQ multiplex PCR was the method, and the copy in TCRdb shows in-frame clones only, minus some. This sample's table reports 90,000 to 130,000 clones. The sequenced material came from PBMCs. The receptors were gathered from a man aged 25 to 40 in good health and CMV-seronegative.

The chain uses TRBV5-6 and TRBJ2-5; D is perhaps TRBD2 (6 bases). The J call is in doubt because the DNA end fits TRBJ2-7 better. CDR1 and CDR2 (germline): SGHDT, YYEEEE. There are 13 residues in the CDR3. CDR3 residues: CASSLGGVGEQYF. The DNA of the CDR3 is TGTGCCAGCAGCTTGGGCGGGGTAGGCGAGCAGTACTTC.

This chain links TRBV29-1 with TRBJ2-3, with 13 bases matching TRBD2. This CDR3 comprises 16 residues. The J segment lost 6 bases and the V segment lost 3 bases, leaving 9 bases of the junction unmatched. From germline, CDR1 is SQVTM and CDR2 ANQGSEA. As DNA, the CDR3 is TGCAGCGTTGACCCCCTGACTAGCGGGGGGACTGATACGCAGTATTTT. Its translation: CSVDPLTSGGTDTQYF.

The chain recombines TRBV7-3 with TRBJ1-4; D possibly corresponds to TRBD1 (5 bases). Germline values: CDR1 SGHTA, CDR2 FQGTGA. The CDR3 is made up of 13 amino acids. The V end was cut by 5 bases, the J end by 11 bases, with 15 bases between. Written as DNA, the CDR3 is TGTGCCAGCAGCGTAGAAGGGACTCAGAAACTGTTTTTT. This translates into CASSVEGTQKLFF.

V usage is TRBV9 and J usage is TRBJ1-2; D is perhaps TRBD1 (6 bases). Trimming shortened V by 3 bases and J by 6 bases, and 12 bases separated the two germline ends. CDR1 SGDLS and CDR2 YYNGEE come from the germline V gene. The CDR3 is made up of 13 amino acids. The DNA for the CDR3 is TGTGCCAGCAGCGCTACAGGGTTCCATGGCTACACCTTC. Translation gives CASSATGFHGYTF.

The genes are TRBV5-1 and TRBJ2-1, with D unresolved. Between the trimmed V and J ends, which lost 3 bases and 3 bases, there was a span of 10 bases. This CDR3 has 14 amino acids. Germline values: CDR1 SGHRS, CDR2 YFSETQ. The CDR3 DNA reads TGCGCCAGCAGCTCTGGGCCCAACTACAATGAGCAGTTCTTC. This translates into CASSSGPNYNEQFF.

The chain couples TRBV28 to TRBJ1-2; the match to TRBD1 covers 7 bases. The CDR3 has 14 residues. CDR1 MDHEN and CDR2 SYDVKM come from the germline V gene. With 5 bases clipped from V and 7 bases from J, the junction kept 10 bases outside the gene matches. The DNA of the CDR3 is TGTGCCAGCAGTGTCTCTAACAGGGGCACTGGCTACACCTTC. This sequence encodes CASSVSNRGTGYTF.

The CDR3 reads CASSEGQSGEKLFF. In nucleotides, the CDR3 is TGCGCCAGCAGCGAGGGACAGTCAGGCGAAAAACTGTTTTTT. The chain combines TRBV5-1 with TRBJ1-4; 7 bases agree with TRBD1. CDR3 length equals 14 residues. The germline gives CDR1 SGHRS, CDR2 YFSETQ. J gave up 8 bases and V 4 bases, and 8 bases lay outside the gene matches.

The chain links TRBV29-1 to TRBJ2-7, with a possible D match to TRBD2 (7 bases). Per germline, CDR1 SQVTM and CDR2 ANQGSEA. V lost 1 base and J lost 3, with 16 bases in between. The CDR3 has 15 amino acids. The DNA for the CDR3 is TGCAGCGTTGAAGCGTACCGCGGGGGCCTCTACGAGCAGTACTTC. Amino acid sequence: CSVEAYRGGLYEQYF.

CDR3 sequence (DNA): TGTGCCAGCAGCCAGGGCGGGCTACGGAATGAAAAACTGTTTTTT. The encoded protein is CASSQGGLRNEKLFF. V usage is TRBV14 and J usage is TRBJ1-4; D not certain. This CDR3 spans 15 amino acids. Trimming took 3 bases from V and 5 from J, leaving 13 bases between them. Germline assignment: CDR1 SGHDN and CDR2 FVKESK.

The chain joins TRBV9 to TRBJ1-6; D uncertain. The V end lost 0 bases, the J end lost 9 bases, and 16 bases lay between the germline ends. The CDR3 spans 16 residues. The germline V gene encodes CDR1 SGDLS and CDR2 YYNGEE. The CDR3 loop is CASSVALDTTGSPLHF. For the CDR3, the DNA is TGTGCCAGCAGCGTAGCCTTAGACACCACCGGTTCACCCCTCCACTTT.